Detailed here is one T cell receptor (beta chain). Its antigen remains unidentified. The data belong to a study of cytomegalovirus exposure and HLA in healthy donors. Study-wide findings and caveats: In vitro work confirmed that a few CMV-associated chains recognize CMV antigens.

Primers: 60 Vbeta forward and 13 Jbeta reverse. Some clones are missing from TCRdb's copy, which holds only in-frame ones; the method was immunoSEQ multiplex PCR. The sample lists about 160,000 clones, about 76% occurring once. Germline CDR1 is SGDLS and CDR2 is YYNGEE. This CDR3 comprises 16 residues. The J segment lost 2 bases and the V segment lost 0 bases, leaving 4 bases of the junction unmatched. Sequenced material: PBMCs. This receptor was taken from a female donor in good health and CMV-seronegative. This chain links TRBV9 with TRBJ2-2, with 7 bases identical to TRBD1. This CDR3 reads CASSVATGSNTGELFF. The CDR3, as DNA: TGTGCCAGCAGCGTAGCGACAGGGAGTAACACCGGGGAGCTGTTTTTT.